This T cell receptor beta chain appears in the sequencing data of a study of T-cell reconstitution after alpha-beta-depleted transplantation in children. Findings of the study overall: Counts and diversity of T cells one year after transplant came mostly from newly produced T cells.

Construction of the TCRbeta library involved unique molecular identifiers. TCRdb analysed the PCR reads with MiXCR anew, one entry per CDR3 protein. The table has a few hundred thousand distinct CDR3 sequences, 25% to 30% seen once. The germline gives CDR1 MGHRA, CDR2 YSYEKL. V gave up 3 bases and J gave up 7 bases, with 18 bases separating them. This CDR3 has 15 amino acids. In the case of this clonotype: What it binds is unknown.

The chain joins TRBV4-1 to TRBJ2-5; D uncertain. The sequence derives from a boy under three years old with Wiskott-Aldrich syndrome, due to receive a stem cell transplant. The specimen was PBMCs, collected before TCRalphabeta/CD19-depleted stem cell transplant. The CDR3 loop is CASSQGSGLDRTQYF. The CDR3 nucleotides read TGCGCCAGCAGCCAGGGGTCGGGCCTTGATAGGACCCAGTACTTC.